The present entry profiles one TCR beta chain with its context. The data were obtained in a study of blood T cell repertoires in COVID-19. Across the whole study: Samples representing acute and convalescent COVID-19 were sourced from the United States, Italy and Spain. T cells, B-cell-depleted T cells, or PBMCs provided the cDNA or gDNA that served as material.

V lost 2 bases to trimming and J lost 6 bases; unmatched junction nucleotides: 7. The CDR3 runs to 16 residues. In germline, CDR1 is SGHRS, CDR2 YFSETQ. Authors' data handling: Counts of nucleated cells, estimated from reference gene primer amplification, were obtained. TCRdb's copy holds only in-frame clones and misses some; the assay was immunoSEQ multiplex PCR. For V, J and clone size, that table is used; D and trimming come from the DNA. The sample contains roughly 86,000 clones, about 85% of which appear only once. The sequence derives from a woman of 80 years or more with COVID-19, enrolled during active disease. The rearrangement links TRBV5-1 to TRBJ2-2; 10 nucleotides line up with TRBD1. Sequencing was carried out using peripheral blood. The CDR3 coding sequence is TGCGCCAGCAGCTTTGGGACAGGGGAAATGTCCGGGGAGCTGTTTTTT. Translating gives CASSFGTGEMSGELFF.